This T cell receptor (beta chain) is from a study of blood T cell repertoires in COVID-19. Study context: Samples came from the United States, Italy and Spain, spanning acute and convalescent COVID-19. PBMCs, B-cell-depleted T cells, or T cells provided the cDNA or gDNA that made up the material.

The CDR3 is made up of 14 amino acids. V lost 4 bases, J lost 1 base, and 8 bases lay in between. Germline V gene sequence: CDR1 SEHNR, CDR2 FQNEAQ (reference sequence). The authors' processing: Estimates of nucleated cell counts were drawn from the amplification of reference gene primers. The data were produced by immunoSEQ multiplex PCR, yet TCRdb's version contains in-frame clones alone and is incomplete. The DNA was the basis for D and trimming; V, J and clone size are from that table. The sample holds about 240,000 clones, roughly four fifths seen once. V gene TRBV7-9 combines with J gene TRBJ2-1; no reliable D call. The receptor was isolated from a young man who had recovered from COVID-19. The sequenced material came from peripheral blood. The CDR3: CASSSDTSYNEQFF. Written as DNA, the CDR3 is TGTGCCAGCAGCTCAGACACTTCCTACAATGAGCAGTTCTTC. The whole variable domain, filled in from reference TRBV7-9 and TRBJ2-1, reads DTGVSQNPRHKITKRGQNVTFRCDPISEHNRLYWYRQTLGQGPEFLTYFQNEAQLEKSRLLSDRFSAERPKGSFSTLEIQRTEQGDSAMYLCASSSDTSYNEQFFGPGTRLTVL.